One and the same sample provided the 3 T cell receptor beta chains below, sequenced in a study of blood T cell repertoires in COVID-19 (dated by TCRdb to the early 2020s). Library preparation was by the immunoSEQ multiplex PCR assay. The table comes from immuneACCESS by way of TCRdb, which keeps in-frame sequences with V and J called. Part of the clones is missing from these tables; in studies checked, under half for an unresolved V gene and the rest for unknown reasons. The sample table contains around 100,000 clones; only one count was recorded for roughly four fifths of them. The top ten clonotypes cover under 25% of the sample. The sample taken for sequencing was peripheral blood. These receptors originate from a man in his 70s with active or convalescent COVID-19.

This clone was counted once. The chain is built from TRBV10-3 and TRBJ2-1; 11 bases are a match to TRBD2. The CDR3 totals 16 residues. CDR1 and CDR2 from the germline V gene are ENHRY and SYGVKD. V was pared by 2 bases and J by 7 bases, with 7 bases of the junction left unmatched. The DNA for the CDR3 is TGTGCCATCAGTGAGACCGGGACTAGCGGTTGGAATGAGCAGTTCTTC. Translating gives CAISETGTSGWNEQFF.

The chain uses TRBV15 and TRBJ2-1, with D tentatively TRBD2 (6 bases). V lost 2 bases and J 7 bases, leaving 27 bases between the germline ends. The germline V gene has CDR1 LNHNV and CDR2 YYDKDF (reference sequence). This CDR3 is built from 19 residues. The DNA for the CDR3 is TGTGCCACCAGCAGATCTCGGGGGTCCGGGAGTTCCATGGGGAATGAGCAGTTCTTC. Encoded protein: CATSRSRGSGSSMGNEQFF. The full variable domain, completed using reference TRBV15 and TRBJ2-1, is DAMVIQNPRYQVTQFGKPVTLSCSQTLNHNVMYWYQQKSSQAPKLLFHYYDKDFNNEADTPDNFQSRRPNTSFCFLDIRSPGLGDTAMYLCATSRSRGSGSSMGNEQFFGPGTRLTVL.

The rearrangement joins TRBV6-5 to TRBJ2-3; 7 positions match TRBD1. Germline-derived CDR1 and CDR2 are MNHEY and SVGAGI. The CDR3 has 16 residues. V trimming: 2 bases; J trimming: 2 bases; junction bases outside the gene matches: 7. The CDR3 DNA reads as TGTGCCAGCAGTTACGGGGACAGCTTTTACACAGATACGCAGTATTTT. This translates into CASSYGDSFYTDTQYF.